The clone carrying this TCR beta chain came up a few times. Its antigen is not known. After autologous stem cell transplantation all patients relapsed, and prior brentuximab vedotin exposure differed between cohorts. Clones were read by immunoSEQ multiplex PCR, and TCRdb kept only the in-frame ones, dropping some. This table holds 20,000 to 30,000 clones, 67% found once. The data originate from a study of PD-1 blockade in classical Hodgkin lymphoma. Overall study findings and caveats: With respect to the repertoire differences, their causes, possibly disease activity or prior therapy, remain undefined.

The sequence came from a human donor with classical Hodgkin lymphoma. This specimen was peripheral blood mononuclear cells (PBMCs), taken before the second cycle of nivolumab.

CDR3 DNA: TGCGCCAGCAGCTCCCTCATGAGGGCGGGCCATGAGCAGTTCTTC. It is translated as CASSSLMRAGHEQFF. The rearrangement joins TRBV4-1 to TRBJ2-1; maybe TRBD2 (5 bases). The CDR3 sequence is 15 residues long. Germline loops: CDR1 MGHRA, CDR2 YSYEKL. Trimming pared 5 bases from V and 8 bases from J, leaving 19 bases between.